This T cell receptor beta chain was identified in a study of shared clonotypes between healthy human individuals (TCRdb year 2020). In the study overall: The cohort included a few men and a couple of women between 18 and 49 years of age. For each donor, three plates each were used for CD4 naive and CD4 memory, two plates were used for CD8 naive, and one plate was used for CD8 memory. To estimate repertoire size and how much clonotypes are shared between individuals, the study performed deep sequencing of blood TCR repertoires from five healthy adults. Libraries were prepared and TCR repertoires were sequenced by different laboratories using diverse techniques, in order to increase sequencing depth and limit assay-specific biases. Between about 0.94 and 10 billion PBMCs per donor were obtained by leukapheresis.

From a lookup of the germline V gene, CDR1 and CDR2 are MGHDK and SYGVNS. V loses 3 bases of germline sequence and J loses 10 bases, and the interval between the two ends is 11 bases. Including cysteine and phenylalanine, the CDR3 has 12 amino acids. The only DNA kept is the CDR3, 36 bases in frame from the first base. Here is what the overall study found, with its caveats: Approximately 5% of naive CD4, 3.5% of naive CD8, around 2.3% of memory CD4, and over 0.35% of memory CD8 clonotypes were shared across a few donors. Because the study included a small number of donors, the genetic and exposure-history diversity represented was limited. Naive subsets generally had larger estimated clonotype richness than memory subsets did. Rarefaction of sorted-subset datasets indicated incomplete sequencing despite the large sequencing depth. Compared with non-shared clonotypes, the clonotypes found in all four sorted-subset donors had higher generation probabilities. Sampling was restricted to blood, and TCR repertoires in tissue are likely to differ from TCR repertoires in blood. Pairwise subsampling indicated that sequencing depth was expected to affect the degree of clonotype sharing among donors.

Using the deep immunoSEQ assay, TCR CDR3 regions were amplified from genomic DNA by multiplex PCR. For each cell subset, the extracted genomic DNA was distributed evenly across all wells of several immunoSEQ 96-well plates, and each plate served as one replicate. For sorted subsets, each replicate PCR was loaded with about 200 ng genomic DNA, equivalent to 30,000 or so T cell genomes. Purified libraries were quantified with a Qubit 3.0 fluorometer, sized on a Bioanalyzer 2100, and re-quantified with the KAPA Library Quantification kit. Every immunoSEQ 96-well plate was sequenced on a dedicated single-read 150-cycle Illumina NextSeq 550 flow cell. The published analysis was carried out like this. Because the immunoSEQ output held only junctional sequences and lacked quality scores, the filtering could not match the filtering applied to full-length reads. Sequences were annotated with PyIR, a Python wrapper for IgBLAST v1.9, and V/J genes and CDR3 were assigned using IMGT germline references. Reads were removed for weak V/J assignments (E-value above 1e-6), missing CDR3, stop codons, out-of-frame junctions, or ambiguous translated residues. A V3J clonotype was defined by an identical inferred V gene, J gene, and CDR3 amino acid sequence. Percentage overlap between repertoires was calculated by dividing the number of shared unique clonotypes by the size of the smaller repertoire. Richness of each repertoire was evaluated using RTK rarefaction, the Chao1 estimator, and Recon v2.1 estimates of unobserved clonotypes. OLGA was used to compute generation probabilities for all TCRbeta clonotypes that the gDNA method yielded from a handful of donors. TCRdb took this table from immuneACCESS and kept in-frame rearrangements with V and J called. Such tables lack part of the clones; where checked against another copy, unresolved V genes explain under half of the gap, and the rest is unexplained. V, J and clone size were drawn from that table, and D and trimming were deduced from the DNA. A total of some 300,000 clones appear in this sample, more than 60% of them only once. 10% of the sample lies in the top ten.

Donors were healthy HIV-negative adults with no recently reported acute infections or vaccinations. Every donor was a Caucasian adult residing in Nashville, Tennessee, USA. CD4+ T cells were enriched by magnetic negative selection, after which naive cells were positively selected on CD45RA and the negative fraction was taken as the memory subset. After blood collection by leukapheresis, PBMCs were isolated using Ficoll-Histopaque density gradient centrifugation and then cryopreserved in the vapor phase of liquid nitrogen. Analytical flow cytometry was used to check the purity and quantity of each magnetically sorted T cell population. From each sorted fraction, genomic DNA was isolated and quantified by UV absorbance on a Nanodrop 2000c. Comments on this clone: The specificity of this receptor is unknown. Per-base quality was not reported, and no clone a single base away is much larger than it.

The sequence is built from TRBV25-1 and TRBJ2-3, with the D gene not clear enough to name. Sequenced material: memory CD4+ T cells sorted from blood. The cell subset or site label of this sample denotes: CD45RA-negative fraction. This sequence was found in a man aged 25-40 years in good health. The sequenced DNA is TGTGCCAGCAGTGATGTACGGTGGGCGCAGTATTTT. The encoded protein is CASSDVRWAQYF. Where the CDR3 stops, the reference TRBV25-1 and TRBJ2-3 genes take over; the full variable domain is EADIYQTPRYLVIGTGKKITLECSQTMGHDKMYWYQQDPGMELHLIHYSYGVNSTEKGDLSSESTVSRIRTEHFPLTLESARPSHTSQYLCASSDVRWAQYFGPGTRLTVL.